This TCR beta chain was sequenced during a study of T-cell reconstitution after alpha-beta-depleted transplantation in children. Study outcomes and limitations: For some patients, TCRbeta diversity was high at day 60 because of recipient T cells and thymic progenitors that survived. Several hundred expanded graft clones reportedly supplied alpha-beta T cells about two months after transplant. By one year post-transplant, T-cell counts and diversity largely arose from T cells that were newly produced.

In the case of this clonotype: The antigen is unknown.

Germline V CDR1 and CDR2: PRHDT, FYEKMQ (reference sequence). The CDR3 spans 15 residues. V was cut by 3 bases and J by 2 bases, with 13 bases left in between. Unique molecular identifiers were built into the TCRbeta library. Via MiXCR, TCRdb re-called the PCR reads, giving one row per CDR3 protein. This table holds roughly 300,000 distinct CDR3 sequences, under 14% found once. The chain uses TRBV13 and TRBJ1-1; perhaps TRBD1 as D (5 bases). The receptor was isolated from a male patient between 2 and 10 years old who had a stem cell transplant for chronic granulomatous disease, so the T cells may come from the graft donor. The specimen was peripheral blood, collected 180 days after TCRalphabeta/CD19-depleted stem cell transplant. As DNA, the CDR3 is TGTGCCAGCAGCTTTCGGCGGACACCTAACACTGAAGCTTTCTTT. It is translated as CASSFRRTPNTEAFF.